Below, 24 T cell receptor beta chains from the same sample are listed, as sequenced in a study of CD8+CD57+ T cells in acquired aplastic anemia. The template used for profiling TCR beta VDJ and CDR3 was genomic DNA. TCRdb reprocessed the reads with MiXCR, giving one entry per CDR3 protein. The table includes hundreds of thousands of distinct CDR3 sequences, around 68% detected once. The source material was sorted CD4+, CD8+, or CD8+CD57+ T cells (not recorded which) from PBMCs. The receptor set was obtained from a human donor in good health, serving as a control.

For this clonotype: At one end, the junction sequence differs from germline, possibly due to a read error. The V call is TRBV5-1, the J call TRBJ2-1; 10 positions match TRBD2. The CDR3 is 20 residues long. In germline, CDR1 is SGHRS, CDR2 YFSETQ. CDR3 loop: CASSLEGVAGGRSSYNEQFF. The CDR3 DNA reads TGTGCCAGCAGCTTAGAGGGCGTAGCGGGGGGCCGCAGCTCCTACAATGAGCAGTTCTTC.

This sequence joins TRBV20-1 and TRBJ2-5, with a possible D match to TRBD2 (5 bases). CDR1 and CDR2 from the germline V gene are DFQATT and SNEGSKA (reference sequence). CDR3 length: 15 amino acids. V lost 3 bases, J lost 1 base, and 15 bases lay in between. The CDR3 here is CSASRRGASQETQYF. In DNA, the CDR3 is TGCAGTGCTAGCCGCCGGGGAGCGAGCCAAGAGACCCAGTACTTC.

V is TRBV5-1 and J is TRBJ2-7; TRBD1 matches 7 bases. The CDR3 is made up of 17 amino acids. CDR1 is SGHRS, CDR2 YFSETQ, per germline. The V segment lost 5 bases and the J segment 6 bases; nucleotides outside the gene matches: 20. In DNA, the CDR3 is TGCGCCAGCAGTCCAGAGGGAACCCGGCGACAGGGCGGCGAGCAGTACTTC. Its protein is CASSPEGTRRQGGEQYF.

This clonotype was detected ten times or more. The rearrangement uses TRBV12-3 or TRBV12-4 and TRBJ1-6; 7 bases map to TRBD1. This CDR3 region has 14 residues. The junction had 5 bases not matched to a gene; V was cut back by 5 bases and J by 7 bases. The CDR3 DNA follows: TGTGCCAGCAGTCGGGACAGCCAAAATTCACCCCTCCACTTT. Protein product: CASSRDSQNSPLHF.

The chain joins TRBV15 to TRBJ1-6; weak D call: TRBD1 (6 bases). The V end lost 9 bases, the J end lost 5 bases, and 20 bases lay between the germline ends. The CDR3 has 16 amino acids. Germline V gene sequence: CDR1 LNHNV, CDR2 YYDKDF (reference sequence). CDR3 amino acids: CATALDAGAHNSPLHF. In nucleotides, the CDR3 is TGTGCCACGGCGCTTGATGCGGGGGCGCATAATTCACCCCTCCACTTT.

In this sample, this clonotype turned up many times. The chain recombines TRBV30 with TRBJ2-7; 10 nucleotides line up with TRBD2. The CDR3 totals 15 residues. Germline V gene sequence: CDR1 GTSNPN, CDR2 SVGIG (reference sequence). The V segment lost 3 bases and the J segment 1 base; nucleotides outside the gene matches: 6. The CDR3 region has the DNA TGTGCCTGGAGCCGGGAGGGACTAGCGTCCTACGAGCAGTACTTC. This codes for CAWSREGLASYEQYF.

This clonotype was found once. At one of its ends the junction is not consistent with the germline gene, which may arise from a read error. The CDR3 DNA follows: TGTGCCAGCAGCCTATGCCGGAACTCTGGAAACACCATATTT. It specifies CASSLCRNSGNTIF. The V call is TRBV7-9, the J call TRBJ1-1, with D unresolved. This CDR3 is built from 14 residues. Germline values: CDR1 SEHNR, CDR2 FQNEAQ (reference sequence).

This clonotype is a singleton in its sample. The rearrangement uses TRBV24-1 and TRBJ1-1; TRBD1 agrees at 7 bases. CDR3 length equals 14 residues. The J segment lost 1 base and the V segment lost 5 bases, leaving 3 bases of the junction unmatched. Per the germline V gene, CDR1 is KGHDR and CDR2 is SFDVKD. CDR3 nucleotide sequence: TGTGCCACCAGTGCCGGGACAGCGAACACTGAAGCTTTCTTT. It is translated as CATSAGTANTEAFF.

The chain joins TRBV19 to TRBJ2-2, with D possibly matching TRBD1 (6 bases). The CDR3 spans 15 residues. Germline CDR1 reads LNHDA; CDR2 reads SQIVND (reference sequence). Trimming shortened V by 11 bases and J by 2 bases, and 18 bases separated the two germline ends. The DNA for the CDR3 is TGTGCCTCCCAATTCCAGGGGACCAACACCGGGGAGCTGTTTTTT. Its translation: CASQFQGTNTGELFF. The full variable domain, with the rest looked up from reference TRBV19 and TRBJ2-2, is DGGITQSPKYLFRKEGQNVTLSCEQNLNHDAMYWYRQDPGQGLRLIYYSQIVNDFQKGDIAEGYSVSREKKESFPLTVTSAQKNPTAFYLCASQFQGTNTGELFFGEGSRLTVL.

The V and J genes are TRBV19 and TRBJ1-2; possible D gene TRBD1, 5 bases. Germline values: CDR1 LNHDA, CDR2 SQIVND (reference sequence). Between the trimmed V and J ends, which lost 8 bases and 2 bases, there was a span of 9 bases. The CDR3 has 12 amino acids. Written as DNA, the CDR3 is TGTGCCAGTGTAGCAGGGAACTATGGCTACACCTTC. This gives the protein CASVAGNYGYTF.

The rearrangement links TRBV20-1 to TRBJ2-3; D perhaps matches TRBD1 (6 bases). The CDR3 has 11 amino acids. Trimming took 6 bases from V and 14 from J, leaving 18 bases between them. CDR1 and CDR2 (germline): DFQATT, SNEGSKA (reference sequence). Here the CDR3 reads CSAPGQTRLYF. DNA for the CDR3: TGCAGTGCACCTGGACAGACGCGACTGTATTTT.

The chain recombines TRBV20-1 with TRBJ2-3; D not certain. The CDR3 length is 15 residues. The germline CDR1 and CDR2 sequences are DFQATT and SNEGSKA (reference sequence). V shed 5 bases and J shed 1 base, with 16 bases lying between them. The CDR3 DNA sequence: TGCAGTGCTCAGAAGTGTAGTGGGGGCACAGATACGCAGTATTTT. Amino acids: CSAQKCSGGTDTQYF.

Comments on this clonotype: A junction end diverges from the germline sequence, so it may reflect a read error. The chain uses TRBV7-3 and TRBJ1-1, with D uncertain. The germline V gene encodes CDR1 SGHTA and CDR2 FQGTGA. The CDR3 contains 14 residues. This CDR3 is CASSLMADTQYFCF. Written as DNA, the CDR3 is TGTGCCAGCAGCTTAATGGCGGATACGCAGTATTTTTGCTTT.

J is TRBJ1-6 and V is TRBV20-1, with D unclear. The germline CDR1 and CDR2 sequences are DFQATT and SNEGSKA (reference sequence). V lost 1 base and J 11 bases, leaving 9 bases between the germline ends. The CDR3 is made up of 12 amino acids. CDR3 in DNA: TGCAGTGCTAGAGGGCGGGAGGCACCCCTCCACTTT. Translating gives CSARGREAPLHF.

This sequence joins TRBV20-1 and TRBJ2-7; 13 nucleotides agree with TRBD2. CDR3 length: 15 amino acids. Germline V gives CDR1 DFQATT, CDR2 SNEGSKA (reference sequence). V lost 5 bases and J lost 4; bases outside the gene matches: 8. The CDR3 nucleotides are TGCAGTGCTCACCCGACTAGCGGGGGGACGTACGAGCAGTACTTC. This gives the protein CSAHPTSGGTYEQYF.

On this clonotype itself: Mismatch with germline at one junction end may stem from a read error. The chain has TRBV7-2 and TRBJ1-5; D is perhaps TRBD1 (6 bases). CDR3 length: 14 amino acids. Germline CDR1 and CDR2: SGHTA and FQGNSA. The CDR3 coding sequence is TGTGCCAGCAGCCGGCTAGCGGGGGGGCAAAATGAGCAGTTT. Its translation: CASSRLAGGQNEQF.

The V and J genes are TRBV9 and TRBJ2-3, with 7 nucleotides matching TRBD2. Trimming took 0 bases from V and 3 from J; bases not matched to a gene: 7. This CDR3 spans 16 amino acids. Per germline, CDR1 SGDLS and CDR2 YYNGEE. The CDR3 here is CASSVGRAGRTDTQYF. As DNA, the CDR3 is TGTGCCAGCAGCGTAGGTCGAGCGGGGAGGACAGATACGCAGTATTTT.

The chain recombines TRBV15 with TRBJ2-3; D gene uncertain. Trimming removed 0 bases from V and 2 bases from J, with 3 bases in between. CDR1 and CDR2 (germline): LNHNV, YYDKDF (reference sequence). The CDR3 runs 13 residues. In DNA form, the CDR3 reads TGTGCCACCAGCAGAGACCACACAGATACGCAGTATTTT. It encodes CATSRDHTDTQYF.

Details on this clonotype: At one end the junction does not follow the germline gene, possibly because of a read error. CDR3 sequence (DNA): TGTGCCAGCAGCTTATACCCGGACAATTCACACACCCTCTTT. Translation gives CASSLYPDNSHTLF. The rearrangement links TRBV7-6 to TRBJ1-6; D possibly corresponds to TRBD1 (5 bases). The CDR3 contains 14 residues. Germline V gives CDR1 SGHVS, CDR2 FNYEAQ.

The V call is TRBV7-9, the J call TRBJ2-5; D might be TRBD2 (6 bases). The germline gives CDR1 SEHNR, CDR2 FQNEAQ (reference sequence). The V end was cut by 4 bases, the J end by 4 bases, with 10 bases between. The CDR3 is 13 residues long. The CDR3: CASSSTSLETQYF. The CDR3 DNA sequence: TGTGCCAGCAGCTCGACTAGTCTAGAGACCCAGTACTTC.

As to this clonotype: One end of the junction fails to match germline, which may point to a read error. The chain couples TRBV19 to TRBJ2-6; D possibly corresponds to TRBD1 (5 bases). The CDR3 consists of 17 residues. Germline values: CDR1 LNHDA, CDR2 SQIVND (reference sequence). CDR3 nucleotides: TGTGCCAGCAGCGTTGGGGTTACACCAGCTGGGGCCACCGTCCTGACTTTC. Translation gives CASSVGVTPAGATVLTF.

Remarks on this clonotype: This CDR3 is missing its conserved last phenylalanine or tryptophan, likely due to a read error. The DNA is omitted, as the CDR3 cannot be located on it reliably, and the CDR3 follows TCRdb's listing. The rearrangement uses TRBV2 and TRBJ1-3; no check of the table's D call, TRBD1, against the DNA was made. The CDR3 is 16 residues long, ends included. Germline CDR1 reads SNHLY; CDR2 reads FYNNEI. This CDR3 is CASSEAGPGDGYTFGS.

This chain links TRBV10-1 with TRBJ1-3; tentatively, D is TRBD1 (5 bases). The length of the CDR3 is 17 residues. CDR1 is WNHNN, CDR2 SYGVQD, per germline (reference sequence). The V and J ends lost 0 bases and 0 bases respectively, with 12 bases between them. The CDR3, as DNA: TGCGCCAGCAGTGAGTCGATTGGCAGGGACTCTGGAAACACCATATATTTT. Amino acid sequence: CASSESIGRDSGNTIYF.

This clonotype has ten or more counts. The J gene is TRBJ2-1, the V gene TRBV5-1; D gene uncertain. Germline CDR1 and CDR2: SGHRS and YFSETQ. V dropped 0 bases and J dropped 4 bases, with 11 bases sitting between them. CDR3 size: 15 residues. The CDR3, as DNA: TGCGCCAGCAGCTTGGGGACCTTAAAGTACAATGAGCAGTTCTTC. It yields the protein CASSLGTLKYNEQFF.